These T cell receptor beta chains were read from a single sample in a study of blood T cell repertoires in COVID-19. Produced via immunoSEQ multiplex PCR; TCRdb's table is partial and in-frame only. The repertoire holds under 130,000 clones, with roughly 90% as singletons. The sample comprised peripheral blood. Source of these receptors: a woman aged 55-70 years with acute or convalescent COVID-19. CDR3s include the opening cysteine and the closing phenylalanine or tryptophan. The D gene is left open where the match is weak.

j_call v_call d_call cdr3_aa
TRBJ1-2 TRBV10-3 TRBD1 CATRDSTNYGYTF
TRBJ2-1 TRBV5-1 TRBD2 CASSSGTSGMSEQFF
TRBJ2-3 TRBV2 . CASSEVAASTDTQYF
TRBJ2-3 TRBV5-8 TRBD2 CASSLALAGGPRTDTQYF
TRBJ2-3 TRBV7-8 TRBD2 CASSLAAGGGTDTQYF
TRBJ1-2 TRBV4-1 . CASSQEGGADYGYTF
TRBJ2-1 TRBV30 TRBD2 CAWGLLAGGHNEQFF
TRBJ2-3 TRBV24-1 TRBD2 CATSGSVREQLDTQYF
TRBJ2-7 TRBV20-1 TRBD2 CSASFAGGSYEQYF
TRBJ2-5 TRBV6-6 TRBD2 CASSPPNSGRTGTQYF
TRBJ2-7 TRBV24-1 . CATSDFRGTEQYF
TRBJ1-5 TRBV2 . CASSEPGERDQPQHF